This TCR beta chain was sequenced in a study of T cell responses to AZD1222 COVID-19 vaccine. Study-wide points: Following two doses of AZD1222, Spike-specific TCR breadth and depth rose.

V lost 5 bases and J lost 5, with 13 bases in between. The CDR3 sequence is 14 residues long. The germline V gene encodes CDR1 SGHNT and CDR2 YENEEA. Notes on this clone: The target antigen is unknown.

TCRdb's table, derived via immunoSEQ multiplex PCR, lists solely in-frame clones and lacks some. The sample has 95,000 to 150,000 clones; approximately 84% are singletons. The chain joins TRBV11-3 to TRBJ2-1; tentatively, D is TRBD1 (6 bases). The sequencing here drew on peripheral blood, taken on day 0 of AZD1222 vaccination. The TCR was taken from an adult in good health. Here the CDR3 reads CASSTGTSNNEQFF. CDR3 nucleotide sequence: TGTGCCAGCAGCACCGGGACAAGTAACAATGAGCAGTTCTTC.